What follows are 31 T cell receptor beta chains derived from one specimen sequenced in a study of T cell clonality in common variable immunodeficiency. Data came from immunoSEQ multiplex PCR; TCRdb stores just in-frame clones and leaves some out. The repertoire consists of 44,000 or so clones, none detected only once. The sample consisted of peripheral blood mononuclear cells. These receptor sequences come from a person between 18 and 75 years old in good health.

This clone came up a few times. The read stops 3 residues short of the end of the CDR3; the missing end is completed from the germline J gene. The J gene is TRBJ1-2, the V gene TRBV30, with D tentatively TRBD1 (5 bases). Germline V lookup: CDR1 GTSNPN, CDR2 SVGIG (reference sequence). The CDR3 is 13 residues long. CDR3 residues: CACSRVASYDYTF. The sequenced part of the CDR3 DNA is TGTGCCTGTTCCAGGGTTGCCAGCTACGAC.

The sample holds many counts of this clone. Read sequence stops 3 residues before the CDR3 end, and the germline J gene provides the missing end. Other DNA sequences in this specimen translate into the identical CDR3. This sequence joins TRBV4-1 and TRBJ2-2, with D possibly TRBD2 on 7 matching bases. Trimming left V 4 bases short and J 3 bases short, with 15 bases between. Germline V gene lookup returns CDR1 MGHRA and CDR2 YSYEKL. The CDR3 length is 16 residues. CDR3 bases read: TGCGCCAGCAGCCCCCGGCGCGGGGGCTACACCGGGGAG. Translating gives CASSPRRGGYTGE. The CDR3 in its entirety is CASSPRRGGYTGELFF.

Many counts were recorded for this clone. The CDR3 goes on 3 residues after the read ends, and that part is filled in from the germline J gene. This chain uses TRBV5-1 with TRBJ2-5; 11 nucleotides align to TRBD2. In germline, CDR1 is SGHRS, CDR2 YFSETQ. The CDR3 runs 15 residues. The V and J ends lost 3 bases and 5 bases, in that order; junction bases with no gene match: 6. Here the CDR3 reads CASSSVLAGAETQYF. Incomplete CDR3 DNA: TGCGCCAGCAGCTCAGTACTAGCGGGAGCCGAGACC.

This clone has ten or more counts. From the germline J gene comes the end of the CDR3, since the read stops 3 residues before it. The V call is TRBV2, the J call TRBJ1-6; no clear D. V lost 4 bases and J 3 bases, leaving 7 bases between the germline ends. Germline values: CDR1 SNHLY, CDR2 FYNNEI. CDR3 size: 14 residues. CDR3 sequence reads: CASSAQIYNSPLHF. Incomplete CDR3 DNA: TGTGCCAGCAGTGCCCAGATCTATAATTCACCC.

This clone was observed many times. The CDR3 end lies 3 residues beyond the end of the read and is filled in from the germline J gene. This chain joins TRBV5-1 and TRBJ2-3, with 15 bases identical to TRBD2. The CDR3 length is 17 residues. Germline V gives CDR1 SGHRS, CDR2 YFSETQ. V was pared by 2 bases and J by 6 bases, with 7 bases of the junction left unmatched. Partial CDR3 DNA: TGCGCCAGCAGCTTCGGACTAGCGGGAGGGCCAGGTGATACG. Its protein is CASSFGLAGGPGDT. The full CDR3 is CASSFGLAGGPGDTQYF.

There are many counts of this clone. The read finishes 3 residues shy of the CDR3 end, and the germline J gene is used to complete it. The chain joins TRBV4-1 to TRBJ1-5; D ambiguous. The CDR3 contains 13 residues. Per the germline V gene, CDR1 is MGHRA and CDR2 is YSYEKL. V lost 0 bases and J lost 4, with 4 bases in between. The CDR3 bases that were read are TGCGCCAGCAGCCAAGACAGGAATCAGCCC. This translates into CASSQDRNQP. The whole CDR3 sequence is CASSQDRNQPQHF.

This clone was detected many times. The missing CDR3 end, 3 residues past where the read stops, is filled in from the germline J gene. The V and J genes are TRBV6-1 and TRBJ1-2; 9 nucleotides agree with TRBD1. This CDR3 has 13 residues. CDR1 and CDR2 (germline): MNHNS, SASEGT. Germline trimming cut 3 bases from V and 4 bases from J; bases unmatched to any gene: 0. The CDR3 DNA, read in part, is TGTGCCAGCAGTGAGGACAGGGGCTATGGC. As protein: CASSEDRGYG. The entire CDR3 reads CASSEDRGYGYTF.

Ten or more counts support this clone. The read terminates 3 residues ahead of where the CDR3 ends, so the germline J gene completes it. This sequence joins TRBV28 and TRBJ1-1; 10 bases line up with TRBD1. This CDR3 is 14 amino acids long. Germline CDR1 is MDHEN and CDR2 is SYDVKM. The V and J ends lost 5 bases and 5 bases, in that order; junction bases with no gene match: 5. CDR3 in amino acids: CASSPGQGWTEAFF. Partial CDR3 DNA: TGTGCCAGCAGTCCGGGACAGGGGTGGACTGAA.

At least ten counts were recorded for this clone. The read is 3 residues too short to cover the CDR3 end, so that end is filled in from the germline J gene. The chain recombines TRBV5-6 with TRBJ2-7; 8 bases match TRBD1. The CDR3 has 15 amino acids. V lost 0 bases, J lost 3 bases, and 5 bases stayed unmatched. Looked up from germline, CDR1 is SGHDT and CDR2 is YYEEEE. The chain's CDR3 is CASSLAGTGYYEQYF. CDR3 DNA, as far as it was read: TGTGCCAGCAGCTTGGCTGGGACAGGCTACTACGAG.

At least ten counts were recorded for this clone. The sequenced fragment ends 3 residues before the CDR3 boundary, so the rest is inferred from the germline J gene. The chain recombines TRBV10-3 with TRBJ1-5; no clear D gene. V was shortened by 8 bases and J by 2 bases, with 13 bases between the two germline ends. Germline CDR1 ENHRY, CDR2 SYGVKD. The CDR3 runs to 14 residues. CDR3 region: CAISEGDGNQPQHF. The DNA read from the CDR3 is TGTGCCATCTCCGAGGGTGACGGCAATCAGCCC.

This clone was picked up a small number of times. The CDR3 end falls 3 residues outside the read, so it is completed with the germline J gene. The chain employs TRBV30 and TRBJ1-2, with unresolved D. This CDR3 comprises 12 residues. Germline-derived CDR1 and CDR2 are GTSNPN and SVGIG (reference sequence). CDR3 DNA (partial): TGTGCCTGGAGGGGCGCTAGCTACGAG. Translating gives CAWRGASYE. The whole CDR3 sequence is CAWRGASYEYTF.

This clone occurred many times. The read terminates 3 residues ahead of where the CDR3 ends, so the germline J gene completes it. The V call is TRBV5-5, the J call TRBJ1-6; 9 bases match TRBD1. Germline-derived CDR1 and CDR2 are SGHKS and YYEKEE (reference sequence). Trimming took 0 bases from V and 10 from J; bases not matched to a gene: 5. CDR3 length: 15 amino acids. The covered CDR3 bases are TGTGCCAGCAGCTTGGTACAGGGGGCTCGCTCACCC. It is translated as CASSLVQGARSP. The whole CDR3 reads CASSLVQGARSPLHF.

This clone was found many times. The CDR3 end is not reached by the read, which stops 3 residues before it; the germline J gene fills it in. The chain has TRBV7-6 and TRBJ1-1; D is perhaps TRBD1 (6 bases). Germline V gives CDR1 SGHVS, CDR2 FNYEAQ. This CDR3 contains 13 residues. The part of the CDR3 DNA that was read is TGTGCCAGCTCCCTCCACCAGGGGTCGGCG. Amino acid sequence: CASSLHQGSA. The whole CDR3 is CASSLHQGSAAFF.

This clone was seen at least ten times. The read comes to an end 3 residues before the CDR3 does, leaving the germline J gene to fill in the end. This chain uses TRBV5-1 with TRBJ1-4; 7 positions agree with TRBD1. CDR1 is SGHRS, CDR2 YFSETQ, per germline. V lost 4 bases, J lost 0 bases, and 9 bases stayed unmatched. The CDR3 is made up of 17 amino acids. The CDR3 loop is CASSPTGAMSTNEKLFF. CDR3 DNA (partial): TGCGCCAGCAGCCCCACAGGGGCGATGTCAACTAATGAAAAA.

This clone was detected ten times or more. CDR3 DNA, as far as it was read: TGTGCCAGTAGTACCTGGGACACCTATAATTCACCC. Translation: CASSTWDTYNSP. The whole CDR3 protein is CASSTWDTYNSPLHF. The J gene is TRBJ1-6, the V gene TRBV19, with D possibly TRBD1 on 6 matching bases. The CDR3 goes on 3 residues after the read ends, and that part is filled in from the germline J gene. CDR1 and CDR2 from the germline V gene are LNHDA and SQIVND (reference sequence). The germline V and J ends were trimmed by 4 bases and 2 bases, with 9 bases remaining between them. The CDR3 is 15 amino acids.

This clone was recorded at least ten times. Sequencing ends 3 residues short of the CDR3 end; the germline J gene provides the rest. The chain combines TRBV2 with TRBJ1-4; 8 nucleotides match TRBD1. CDR1 is SNHLY and CDR2 is FYNNEI in the germline V gene. This CDR3 comprises 14 residues. J lost 8 bases, V lost 7 bases, and 9 bases had no gene match. CDR3 protein: CASNRRQGNEKLFF. Incomplete CDR3 DNA: TGTGCCAGCAATAGACGACAGGGGAACGAAAAA.

This clone showed up many times. The part of the CDR3 DNA that was read is TGTGCCAGCAGCTTGGGACTAGCGGGAGAAATCCAAGAGACC. Translation gives CASSLGLAGEIQET. The complete CDR3 protein is CASSLGLAGEIQETQYF. V is TRBV9 and J is TRBJ2-5; 14 nucleotides align to TRBD2. The read gets to within 3 residues of the CDR3 end, and the germline J gene fills in the rest. Germline V gives CDR1 SGDLS, CDR2 YYNGEE. This CDR3 is built from 17 residues. Germline trimming cut 4 bases from V and 1 base from J; bases unmatched to any gene: 6.

This clone appeared many times. The read is 3 residues too short to cover the CDR3 end, so that end is filled in from the germline J gene. V usage is TRBV6-2 or TRBV6-3 and J usage is TRBJ2-2, with TRBD1 identical over 8 bases. This CDR3 has 15 residues. Per germline, CDR1 MNHEY and CDR2 SVGEGT. Unmatched junction bases numbered 4, after V lost 6 bases and J lost 1 base. The chain's CDR3 is CASRTGQGNTGELFF. The sequenced CDR3 bases are TGTGCCAGCAGAACCGGACAGGGGAACACCGGGGAG.

This clone was found a few times. The read terminates 3 residues before the CDR3 end, so the remaining end is supplied by the germline J gene. V and J are TRBV13 and TRBJ1-4, with D hard to call. Trimming shortened V by 5 bases and J by 0 bases, and 4 bases separated the two germline ends. CDR3 length equals 13 residues. Germline V gives CDR1 PRHDT, CDR2 FYEKMQ (reference sequence). The CDR3 bases that were read are TGTGCCAGCAGCCCCGCAACTAATGAAAAA. Its protein is CASSPATNEK. The whole CDR3 is CASSPATNEKLFF.

The table lists this clone with many counts. Read data end 3 residues before the CDR3 end; the end is taken from the germline J gene. The rearrangement uses TRBV7-2 and TRBJ1-1; weak D call: TRBD1 (5 bases). The germline V and J ends were trimmed by 5 bases and 6 bases, with 16 bases remaining between them. Per germline, CDR1 SGHTA and CDR2 FQGNSA. This CDR3 spans 14 amino acids. CDR3 DNA (partial): TGTGCCAGCAGCCCCCAGGGTACGATTGCTGAA. This gives the protein CASSPQGTIAE. The complete CDR3 reads CASSPQGTIAEAFF.

This clone was seen many times. From the germline J gene comes the end of the CDR3, since the read stops 3 residues before it. V usage is TRBV20-1 and J usage is TRBJ1-2, with 8 bases lining up with TRBD1. This CDR3 comprises 16 residues. Germline V gives CDR1 DFQATT, CDR2 SNEGSKA (reference sequence). With 0 bases clipped from V and 2 bases from J, the junction kept 8 bases outside the gene matches. CDR3 DNA, as far as it was read: TGCAGTGCTAGAGATTCCCGACAGGGGACAAACTATGGC. Residues: CSARDSRQGTNYG. In full, the CDR3 reads CSARDSRQGTNYGYTF.

This clone was detected ten times or more. The read comes to an end 3 residues before the CDR3 does, leaving the germline J gene to fill in the end. V gene TRBV2 combines with J gene TRBJ2-2; 12 bases agree with TRBD2. Germline CDR1 SNHLY, CDR2 FYNNEI. This CDR3 is 13 amino acids long. The V segment lost 6 bases and the J segment 8 bases; nucleotides outside the gene matches: 1. The CDR3: CASRTSGRGELFF. The CDR3 bases that were read are TGTGCCAGCAGGACTAGCGGGAGAGGGGAG.

This clone appeared many times. The read falls 3 residues short of the CDR3 end, and the missing part is taken from the germline J gene. The rearrangement joins TRBV18 to TRBJ1-5, with D hard to call. This CDR3 has 13 residues. V was trimmed by 2 bases and J by 3 bases, leaving 5 bases between them. CDR1 and CDR2 (germline): KGHSH, LQKENI. The sequenced part of the CDR3 DNA is TGTGCCAGCTCACCAACTATCAATCAGCCC. Protein sequence: CASSPTINQP. In full, the CDR3 reads CASSPTINQPQHF. Using reference TRBV18 and TRBJ1-5 for the parts outside the CDR3, the full variable domain is NAGVMQNPRHLVRRRGQEARLRCSPMKGHSHVYWYRQLPEEGLKFMVYLQKENIIDESGMPKERFSAEFPKEGPSILRIQQVVRGDSAAYFCASSPTINQPQHFGDGTRLSIL.

This clone has at least ten counts. The read gets to within 3 residues of the CDR3 end, and the germline J gene fills in the rest. This sequence joins TRBV20-1 and TRBJ1-1; no clear D gene. Looked up from germline, CDR1 is DFQATT and CDR2 is SNEGSKA (reference sequence). Trimming took off 6 bases at V and 2 bases at J, with 13 bases between the two ends. The length of the CDR3 is 13 residues. The part of the CDR3 DNA that was read is TGCAGTGCCCACACCCCTTATAACACTGAA. It codes for CSAHTPYNTE. The entire CDR3 reads CSAHTPYNTEAFF.

This clone was found many times. The read halts 3 residues ahead of the CDR3 end, with the missing end drawn from the germline J gene. The chain joins TRBV6-1 to TRBJ2-3; TRBD2 aligns across 9 bases. CDR3 size: 16 residues. The germline V gene encodes CDR1 MNHNS and CDR2 SASEGT. Trimming removed 2 bases from V and 5 bases from J; junction bases left unmatched: 8. CDR3 DNA (partial): TGTGCCAGCAGTGAAACGGGCGGGGGGGCCATAGATACG. Translating gives CASSETGGGAIDT. The full-length CDR3 reads as CASSETGGGAIDTQYF.

The table lists this clone with many counts. The read falls 3 residues short of the CDR3 end, and the missing part is taken from the germline J gene. This chain links TRBV20-1 with TRBJ1-5, with D perhaps TRBD1 (5 bases). From germline, CDR1 is DFQATT and CDR2 SNEGSKA (reference sequence). The CDR3 covers 16 residues. V lost 5 bases and J lost 5, with 22 bases in between. The sequenced CDR3 bases are TGCAGTGCTCAGACCCTCGGGACTAAGGGGCATCAGCCC. Its translation is CSAQTLGTKGHQP. The entire CDR3 sequence reads CSAQTLGTKGHQPQHF.

At least ten counts were recorded for this clone. The read falls 3 residues short of the CDR3 end, and the missing part is taken from the germline J gene. V is TRBV7-9 and J is TRBJ2-5; TRBD2 matches 8 bases. The CDR3 covers 15 residues. V dropped 1 base and J dropped 7; count of bases not matched to a gene: 8. Germline lookup yields CDR1 SEHNR and CDR2 FQNEAQ (reference sequence). This CDR3 reads CASSLGPGLVGTQYF. The sequenced CDR3 bases are TGTGCCAGCAGCTTAGGCCCGGGACTAGTGGGGACC.

This clone has a count of ten or more. The read stops 3 residues short of the end of the CDR3; the missing end is completed from the germline J gene. J is TRBJ1-1 and V is TRBV20-1, with no clear D. V was trimmed by 7 bases and J by 2 bases, leaving 11 bases between them. Germline CDR1 and CDR2: DFQATT and SNEGSKA (reference sequence). The CDR3 contains 12 residues. The CDR3 bases that were read are TGCAGTGGACCGCGGATTAACACTGAA. Its translation is CSGPRINTE. The entire CDR3 protein reads CSGPRINTEAFF.

This clone was seen many times. Read data end 3 residues before the CDR3 end; the end is taken from the germline J gene. This chain joins TRBV19 and TRBJ2-7; 11 nucleotides line up with TRBD2. The CDR3 has 14 amino acids. CDR1 and CDR2 (germline): LNHDA, SQIVND (reference sequence). Trimming removed 5 bases from V and 0 bases from J; junction bases left unmatched: 0. CDR3: CASSGLAGSYEQYF. The CDR3 bases that were read are TGTGCCAGTAGTGGACTAGCGGGCTCCTACGAG. Combining the CDR3 with reference TRBV19 and TRBJ2-7 gives the whole variable domain DGGITQSPKYLFRKEGQNVTLSCEQNLNHDAMYWYRQDPGQGLRLIYYSQIVNDFQKGDIAEGYSVSREKKESFPLTVTSAQKNPTAFYLCASSGLAGSYEQYFGPGTRLTVT.

In its sample, this clone was seen many times. Read sequence stops 3 residues before the CDR3 end, and the germline J gene provides the missing end. The chain carries TRBV19 and TRBJ2-1, with 9 bases that match TRBD1. J gave up 2 bases and V 4 bases, and 3 bases lay outside the gene matches. In germline, CDR1 is LNHDA, CDR2 SQIVND (reference sequence). The CDR3 sequence is 15 residues long. CDR3 DNA (partial): TGTGCCAGTAGTACGGACAGGGGCCCCTACAATGAG. Translated, it gives CASSTDRGPYNE. The full-length CDR3 reads as CASSTDRGPYNEQFF.

This clone has at least ten counts. The CDR3 end lies 3 residues beyond the end of the read and is filled in from the germline J gene. The chain is built from TRBV5-1 and TRBJ1-2; 7 bases align to TRBD1. CDR1 SGHRS and CDR2 YFSETQ come from the germline V gene. With V trimmed by 2 bases and J by 6 bases, 4 bases remained unmatched. This CDR3 is 13 amino acids long. The DNA read from the CDR3 is TGCGCCAGCAGCTTAACCGGACAGGATGGC. This encodes CASSLTGQDG. The whole CDR3 sequence reads CASSLTGQDGYTF.